This TCR beta chain was identified during a study of neurological immune-mediated disorders. CDR1 is DFQATT, CDR2 SNEGSKA, per germline (reference sequence). V was clipped by 5 bases and J by 3 bases, with 19 bases between them. This CDR3 spans 15 amino acids. Each CDR3 protein gets one entry after TCRdb re-called the 5' RACE reads with MiXCR. Of about 25,000 distinct CDR3 sequences listed, 3.3% are singletons. This clonotype was observed many times. The chain carries TRBV20-1 and TRBJ1-1; no firm D call. This sequence originates from a woman between 25 and 40 years old with multiple sclerosis. Sequencing was carried out using PBMCs. CDR3 region: CSAPFPGGSDTEAFF. The CDR3 nucleotides are TGCAGTGCTCCCTTTCCGGGAGGGTCGGACACTGAAGCTTTCTTT.